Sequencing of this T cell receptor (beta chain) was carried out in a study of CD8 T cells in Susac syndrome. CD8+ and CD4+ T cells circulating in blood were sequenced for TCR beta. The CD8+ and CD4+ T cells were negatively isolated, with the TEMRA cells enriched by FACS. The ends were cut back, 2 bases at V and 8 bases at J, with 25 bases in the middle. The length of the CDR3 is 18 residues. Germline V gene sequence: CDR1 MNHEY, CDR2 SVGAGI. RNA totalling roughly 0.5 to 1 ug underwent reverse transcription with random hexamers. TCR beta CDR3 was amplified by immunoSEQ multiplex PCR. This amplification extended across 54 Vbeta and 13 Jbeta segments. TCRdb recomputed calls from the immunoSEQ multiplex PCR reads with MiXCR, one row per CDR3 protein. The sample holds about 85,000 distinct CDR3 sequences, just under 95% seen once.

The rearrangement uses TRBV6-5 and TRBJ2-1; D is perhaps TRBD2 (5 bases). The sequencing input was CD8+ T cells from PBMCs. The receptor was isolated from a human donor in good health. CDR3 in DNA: TGTGCCAGCAGTTACGAAACGATTGGCGGGTATATCAAACATGAGCAGTTCTTC. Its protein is CASSYETIGGYIKHEQFF.